This T cell receptor (beta chain) appears in the sequencing data of a study of blood T cell repertoires in COVID-19. This CDR3 comprises 13 residues. CDR1 is SEHNR, CDR2 FQNEAQ, per germline (reference sequence). The germline V and J ends were trimmed by 8 bases and 0 bases, with 10 bases remaining between them. Original processing methods: Amplified reference gene primers provided the basis for estimating nucleated cell counts. Repertoires were generated with immunoSEQ multiplex PCR, while TCRdb's copy carries only in-frame clones and drops some. The V and J calls and clone size come from that table; D and trimming were worked out from the DNA. The sample consists of 240,000 or so clones, 70% to 90% of them appearing once.

The sequence came from a woman in her 30s with acute or convalescent COVID-19. Sequenced sample: peripheral blood. V usage is TRBV7-9 and J usage is TRBJ1-1; D unresolved. CDR3 sequence (DNA): TGTGCCAGCCAACAGAACATGAACACTGAAGCTTTCTTT. Protein: CASQQNMNTEAFF.